This is a list of T cell receptor beta chains from one sample in a study of control samples from healthy donors and cancer patients. The data were produced by immunoSEQ multiplex PCR, yet TCRdb's version contains in-frame clones alone and is incomplete. The table records around 120,000 clones, roughly 91% of them present only once. Sequenced sample: PBMCs. The receptors derive from a man aged 50 to 59 with head and neck cancer. CDR3s include the opening cysteine and the closing phenylalanine or tryptophan. The D gene is left open where the match is weak. Only some rows state a clone size, as once, few, many or a class for expanded clones.

d_gene	v_gene	abundance	j_gene	CDR3nt	CDR3aa
-	TRBV29-1	-	TRBJ2-5	TGCAGCGTTATCCCAGGACAAGAGACCCAGTACTTC	CSVIPGQETQYF
-	TRBV7-8	-	TRBJ1-2	TGTGCCAGCAGCTTAGAGACAGAGGGCTACACCTTC	CASSLETEGYTF
-	TRBV10-3	-	TRBJ2-5	TGTGCCATCAGTGAGGCGGGACAGCAAGAGACCCAGTACTTC	CAISEAGQQETQYF
-	TRBV27	once	TRBJ1-2	TGTGCCAGCAGTTTAGGGGTGGACTATGGCTACACCTTC	CASSLGVDYGYTF
TRBD1	TRBV9	-	TRBJ1-2	TGTGCCAGCAGCCCTACCGGGACAGGGAGGGGCTACACCTTC	CASSPTGTGRGYTF
-	TRBV5-3	-	TRBJ1-6	TGTGCCAGAGGGAGCTTCCTCGGGCCGAATTCACCCCTCCACTTT	CARGSFLGPNSPLHF
-	TRBV18	-	TRBJ1-2	TGTGCCAGCTCACCATACATTCCAGGGAGGGCTAACTATGGCTACACCTTC	CASSPYIPGRANYGYTF
TRBD1	TRBV6-5	-	TRBJ2-7	TGTGCCAGCAGTCTCCGGGACAGGGGCCCTTACGAGCAGTACTTC	CASSLRDRGPYEQYF
TRBD1	TRBV7-9	-	TRBJ1-4	TGTGCCAGCAGCTTCGGACAGGGCTGGGAAAAACTGTTTTTT	CASSFGQGWEKLFF
-	TRBV27	-	TRBJ1-2	TGTGCCAGCAGTTTAAAACAGGGTCGGGTCTATGGCTACACCTTC	CASSLKQGRVYGYTF
-	TRBV30	-	TRBJ1-1	TGTGCCTGGAGCTGGGGGGTAGAAGCTTTCTTT	CAWSWGVEAFF
-	TRBV30	-	TRBJ1-5	TGTGCCTGGAGTGTACGGGGGAGGGGGTGGAACAATCAGCCCCAGCATTTT	CAWSVRGRGWNNQPQHF
-	TRBV6-5	-	TRBJ1-3	TGTGCCAGCAGTTATACAGGGCCCGGAAACACCATATATTTT	CASSYTGPGNTIYF
-	TRBV15	-	TRBJ1-2	TGTGCCACCACCCCGTGGGAGGGTTCCTATGGCTACACCTTC	CATTPWEGSYGYTF
TRBD2	TRBV10-1	few	TRBJ2-5	TGCGCCAGCACCGAACTGGGACTAGCGGGGGGGCCGGGGGCTAAATCCCAAGAGACCCAGTACTTC	CASTELGLAGGPGAKSQETQYF
TRBD1	TRBV27	-	TRBJ2-1	TGTGCCAGCAGCAAGCCGGGACAGGGGGCGCCGGATGAGCAGTTCTTC	CASSKPGQGAPDEQFF
TRBD2	TRBV30	-	TRBJ2-7	TGTGCCTGGAGTCACCCCGTCGGACTAGCTAATCACGAGCAGTACTTC	CAWSHPVGLANHEQYF
-	TRBV4-1	-	TRBJ2-7	TGCGCCAGCAGCCAAGGGTACGGACGGAGTGAGAGGGAGCAGTACTTC	CASSQGYGRSEREQYF
TRBD1	TRBV12-5	-	TRBJ2-1	TGTGCTAGTGGTTTGGGGGACAGTAATGAGCAGTTCTTC	CASGLGDSNEQFF
-	TRBV21-1	-	TRBJ2-7	TGTGCCAGCAGCAGGGTCACGAGGAGCTCCTACGAGCAGTACTTC	CASSRVTRSSYEQYF
-	TRBV5-5	-	TRBJ2-3	TGTGCCAGCAGCTACGACACAGGTGACACAGATACGCAGTATTTT	CASSYDTGDTDTQYF
TRBD1	TRBV28	-	TRBJ2-7	TGTGCCAGCATTGCACCCGGGACAGGGAGCTACGAGCAGTACTTC	CASIAPGTGSYEQYF
-	TRBV9	-	TRBJ2-1	TGTGCCAGCAGCCTACAGGGTTTCGATGAGCAGTTCTTC	CASSLQGFDEQFF
-	TRBV7-6	-	TRBJ2-1	TGTGCCAGCAGCTTAAAGTTCGGTACTTATGAGCAGTTCTTC	CASSLKFGTYEQFF
-	TRBV6-6	-	TRBJ1-5	TGTGCCAGCAGGACGGAGAATAGCAATCAGCCCCAGCATTTT	CASRTENSNQPQHF
-	TRBV28	-	TRBJ2-1	TGTGCCAGCAGTCTAATCTCCGATGAGCAGTTCTTC	CASSLISDEQFF
-	TRBV5-4	-	TRBJ2-7	TGTGCCAGCAGGGTGGGTATGGTAGGATACGAGCAGTACTTC	CASRVGMVGYEQYF
-	TRBV7-2	once	TRBJ1-1	TGTGCCAGCAGCTTGGGCGGTTCGGACACTGAAGCTTTCTTT	CASSLGGSDTEAFF
-	TRBV29-1	-	TRBJ2-3	TGCAGCGTTGGGAGGAGAGCAGATACGCAGTATTTT	CSVGRRADTQYF
-	TRBV11-2	-	TRBJ2-1	TGTGCCAGCAGCTTAGCTAGGCTACTATTCCGAGTGGACAATGAGCAGTTCTTC	CASSLARLLFRVDNEQFF
TRBD2	TRBV6-2/TRBV6-3	-	TRBJ2-1	TGTGCCAGCCGCCTTACTAGCGGGGGGGTGAATGAGCAGTTCTTC	CASRLTSGGVNEQFF
-	TRBV19	-	TRBJ2-2	TGTGCCAGTTGCATGGGACTGCCCGGGGAGCTGTTTTTT	CASCMGLPGELFF
TRBD1	TRBV18	-	TRBJ1-6	TGTGCCAGCTCAGCAGACAGGGGTGGTAATTCACCCCTCCACTTT	CASSADRGGNSPLHF
-	TRBV11-3	-	TRBJ2-1	TGTGCCAGCAGCTTGGCCAGTTACAATGAGCAGTTCTTC	CASSLASYNEQFF
-	TRBV4-3	-	TRBJ2-3	TGCGCCAGCAGCCAGGCCGCTCCCTCTTCAGATACGCAGTATTTT	CASSQAAPSSDTQYF
TRBD1	TRBV4-1	-	TRBJ1-1	TGCGCCAGCAGCCAAGGCGGGACAGGGGGCCTTGAAGCTTTCTTT	CASSQGGTGGLEAFF
TRBD2	TRBV4-3	-	TRBJ2-3	TGCGCCAGCAGGCAAGCGGGGGCCTCAGATACGCAGTATTTT	CASRQAGASDTQYF
-	TRBV18	few	TRBJ1-5	TGTGCCAGCTCACCACCAACACTGAATCAGCCCCAGCATTTT	CASSPPTLNQPQHF
TRBD1	TRBV5-5	once	TRBJ1-5	TGTGCCAGCAGCCCGACCGGGACAGGGCCGAATCAGCCCCAGCATTTT	CASSPTGTGPNQPQHF
TRBD1	TRBV2	-	TRBJ2-2	TGTGCCAGCAGTGCCACGGGACAGGGGTACGGGGAGCTGTTTTTT	CASSATGQGYGELFF
-	TRBV5-1	once	TRBJ1-5	TGCGCCAGCAGCCTCAGGGGCAGCAATCAGCCCCAGCATTTT	CASSLRGSNQPQHF
-	TRBV7-8	-	TRBJ2-7	TGTGCCAGCAGCGCAATTTCTTCGGGTAGCTCCTACGAGCAGTACTTC	CASSAISSGSSYEQYF
-	TRBV6-6	-	TRBJ1-6	TGTGCCAGCAGTTACCGAAGTAGAGGGTCTAGTTCACCCCTCCACTTT	CASSYRSRGSSSPLHF
-	TRBV28	once	TRBJ1-4	TGTGCCAGCAGTTTATGGGCCGGGGGGCGCAATGAAAAACTGTTTTTT	CASSLWAGGRNEKLFF
-	TRBV19	-	TRBJ1-3	TGTGCCAGTAGTACCCTCGACAAGTCTGGAAACACCATATATTTT	CASSTLDKSGNTIYF
TRBD1	TRBV9	-	TRBJ1-4	TGTGCCAGCAGCGTAGGGGGGACAGGGGCTGAAAAACTGTTTTTT	CASSVGGTGAEKLFF
TRBD2	TRBV7-2	once	TRBJ2-1	TGTGCCAGCAAGCGGGGGGGAAGTAATGAGCAGTTCTTC	CASKRGGSNEQFF
TRBD1	TRBV4-3	-	TRBJ2-7	TGCGCCAGCAGCCAAGATGGACAGGCACACTACGAGCAGTACTTC	CASSQDGQAHYEQYF
TRBD1	TRBV5-4	-	TRBJ1-2	TGTGCCAGCAGCTCGGGACAGACCCTTAGGCCATATGGCTACACCTTC	CASSSGQTLRPYGYTF
-	TRBV15	-	TRBJ1-1	TGTGCCACCAGCAGCAGAGGGGAAACTGAAGCTTTCTTT	CATSSRGETEAFF
-	TRBV6-5	-	TRBJ1-3	TGTGCCAGCAGTTACTCGACAGGCGACCCCATATATTTT	CASSYSTGDPIYF
-	TRBV19	once	TRBJ2-7	TGTGCCAGTAGTATCTCTAGGACTGGGGGCTTCGAGCAGTACTTC	CASSISRTGGFEQYF
-	TRBV19	-	TRBJ1-6	TGTGCCAGTAGTATCCAGGGCTCCTATAATTCACCCCTCCACTTT	CASSIQGSYNSPLHF
TRBD1	TRBV5-1	-	TRBJ2-2	TGCGCCAGCAGCTTGGACAGGGGACTGTTTTTT	CASSLDRGLFF